Each of the 9 T cell receptor beta chains below was sequenced from the same sample in a study of T cells in Graves' hyperthyroidism and ophthalmopathy. Amplification targeted TCR beta CDR3 regions from RNA transcripts. First-round RT-PCR with HTBI primers amplified the TCR CDR3 region. Each CDR3 protein gets one entry after TCRdb re-called the multiplex PCR reads with MiXCR. This table has around 300,000 distinct CDR3 sequences, about 25% appearing once. Material for sequencing was blood. The receptor set was obtained from a man aged 40-50 years with Graves' hyperthyroidism that later progressed to Graves' ophthalmopathy.

This clonotype was seen many times. The J gene is TRBJ1-1, the V gene TRBV12-3 or TRBV12-4; TRBD1 agrees at 8 bases. The CDR3 is 14 residues long. The trim removed 5 bases at V and 0 bases at J, leaving 2 bases unmatched. The CDR3 DNA reads TGTGCCAGCAGTCCGACAGGGGTGAACACTGAAGCTTTCTTT. The encoded protein is CASSPTGVNTEAFF.

This clonotype was observed at least ten times. This sequence joins TRBV28 and TRBJ1-5; D unresolved. The V gene's germline CDR1 is MDHEN and CDR2 SYDVKM. This CDR3 contains 15 residues. V lost 8 bases, J lost 4 bases, and 18 bases lay in between. This CDR3 reads CASGVRPSGNQPQHF. The CDR3 nucleotides read TGTGCCAGCGGAGTACGGCCCAGTGGGAATCAGCCCCAGCATTTT.

This clonotype was found many times. V and J are TRBV7-9 and TRBJ2-7, with 9 bases aligning to TRBD1. CDR1 and CDR2 from the germline V gene are SEHNR and FQNEAQ (reference sequence). Trimming removed 5 bases from V and 7 bases from J; junction bases left unmatched: 9. This CDR3 has 14 residues. CDR3 nucleotide sequence: TGTGCCAGCAGCCGAGGACAGGGGCTGGGAGAGCAGTACTTC. This codes for CASSRGQGLGEQYF.

This clonotype occurred many times. This chain connects TRBV5-1 to TRBJ2-7, with TRBD2 matching 11 bases. Germline values: CDR1 SGHRS, CDR2 YFSETQ. The ends lost 4 bases at V and 6 bases at J; junction bases unmatched: 15. This CDR3 comprises 17 residues. The CDR3 nucleotides read TGCGCCAGCAGCGCACTAGCGGGAGTCCTATCATATCCCGAGCAGTACTTC. Translating it yields CASSALAGVLSYPEQYF.

This chain joins TRBV7-8 and TRBJ1-5, with D perhaps matching TRBD1 (6 bases). V dropped 2 bases and J dropped 3 bases, with 14 bases sitting between them. The CDR3 spans 16 residues. CDR1 and CDR2 (germline): SGHVS, FQNEAQ. CDR3 sequence (DNA): TGTGCCAGCAGCTTACGTCCGGCAGGGGCCAATCAGCCCCAGCATTTT. As protein: CASSLRPAGANQPQHF.

This clonotype was detected many times. The chain carries TRBV20-1 and TRBJ1-2; a weak D match, TRBD1 (6 bases). Germline CDR1 is DFQATT and CDR2 is SNEGSKA (reference sequence). Trimming shortened V by 6 bases and J by 5 bases, and 13 bases separated the two germline ends. The CDR3 runs to 12 residues. The CDR3, as DNA: TGCAGTGCGCTACAGGGAGGTTATGGCTACACCTTC. Its protein is CSALQGGYGYTF.

This clonotype was seen repeatedly, ten times or more. CDR3 region: CASRPPDSIDTQPQHF. The CDR3 DNA reads as TGTGCCAGCAGGCCACCCGACTCCATAGACACTCAGCCCCAGCATTTT. The chain carries TRBV6-5 and TRBJ1-5, with D unclear. Germline lookup yields CDR1 MNHEY and CDR2 SVGAGI. The CDR3 length is 16 residues. V lost 6 bases, J lost 6 bases, and 21 bases lay in between.

The chain employs TRBV6-1 and TRBJ2-7; D is uncertain. The CDR3 sequence is 16 residues long. V dropped 3 bases and J dropped 2 bases, with 17 bases sitting between them. Germline CDR1 is MNHNS and CDR2 is SASEGT. In DNA, the CDR3 is TGTGCCAGCAGTGACCCCCACGCCCCCGCAGCCTACGAGCAGTACTTC. Residues: CASSDPHAPAAYEQYF.

J is TRBJ2-5 and V is TRBV6-1; TRBD1 matches 9 bases. J gave up 1 base and V 7 bases, and 4 bases lay outside the gene matches. CDR1 is MNHNS and CDR2 is SASEGT in the germline V gene. There are 14 residues in the CDR3. CDR3 loop: CASTDRGRQETQYF. CDR3 in DNA: TGTGCCAGCACGGACAGGGGCCGCCAAGAGACCCAGTACTTC.